This TCR beta chain derives from a study of identical twins. TCRdb passed the 5' RACE reads through MiXCR, listing each CDR3 protein once. The sample carries 550,000 to 700,000 distinct CDR3 sequences, over 8.5% recorded once. Looked up from germline, CDR1 is SGHAT and CDR2 is FQNNGV. The germline V and J ends were trimmed by 5 bases and 5 bases, with 21 bases remaining between them. The CDR3 has 17 residues. This same sample was also part of a study on yellow fever vaccine responses in identical twins.

The receptor was isolated from a woman aged 18 to 35 in good health. Sequencing was carried out using PBMCs. This chain links TRBV11-2 with TRBJ2-2, with D maybe TRBD1 (5 bases). CDR3 DNA sequence: TGTGCCAGCAGCCCGAGGTCGGTGGCAGGGCCGACCGGGGAGCTGTTTTTT. The encoded protein is CASSPRSVAGPTGELFF.